A selection of T cell receptor beta chains follows, all from one sample in a study of post-analysis software for immune sequencing data. MiXCR, applied by TCRdb to the PCR reads, yields one record per CDR3 protein. The sample comprises about 820,000 distinct CDR3 sequences, 53% of which are singletons, and about 4.8% rests with the top ten. The sequenced sample consisted of blood. These receptors were collected from a girl aged 10-17 years with multiple sclerosis. Each CDR3 is given with its conserved first and last residue. A D gene is named only where the DNA matches it firmly. Clone size, where shown, is once, few, many, or a class for clones that have expanded.

size	V	J	D	CDR3	DNA
NA	TRBV15	TRBJ2-5	TRBD2	CATSRDLAGAKETQYF	TGTGCCACCAGCAGAGATCTAGCGGGAGCCAAAGAGACCCAGTACTTC
NA	TRBV5-1	TRBJ2-3	NA	CASSLAGRGPTDTQYF	TGCGCCAGCAGCTTGGCTGGGCGGGGGCCCACAGATACGCAGTATTTT
NA	TRBV5-1	TRBJ2-1	TRBD1	CASRKDRAYNEQFF	TGCGCCAGCAGAAAGGACAGGGCCTACAATGAGCAGTTCTTC
once	TRBV12-3/TRBV12-4	TRBJ2-1	NA	CASRQGMDEQFF	TGTGCCAGCAGGCAGGGTATGGATGAGCAGTTCTTC
NA	TRBV20-1	TRBJ2-5	NA	CSARDRDRTWAQYF	TGCAGTGCTAGAGATCGGGACCGTACGTGGGCCCAGTACTTC
NA	TRBV15	TRBJ2-6	NA	CATSSRGTGANVLTF	TGTGCCACCAGCAGCAGGGGAACTGGGGCCAACGTCCTGACTTTC
NA	TRBV29-1	TRBJ2-3	TRBD1	CSARDGTGGTDTQYF	TGCAGCGCCCGAGATGGGACAGGGGGCACAGATACGCAGTATTTT
NA	TRBV29-1	TRBJ2-1	NA	CSVEVRGDEQFF	TGCAGCGTTGAAGTTCGGGGTGATGAGCAGTTCTTC
few	TRBV29-1	TRBJ2-7	NA	CSVSGGQGRSYEQYF	TGCAGCGTCTCCGGGGGGCAGGGCCGCTCCTACGAGCAGTACTTC
NA	TRBV9	TRBJ2-3	TRBD2	CASGTRGTITDTQYF	TGTGCCAGCGGGACGCGGGGGACGATCACAGATACGCAGTATTTT
NA	TRBV6-4	TRBJ2-1	NA	CASSDIGFADLHEQFF	TGTGCCAGCAGTGACATAGGCTTTGCTGACCTTCATGAGCAGTTCTTC
NA	TRBV5-1	TRBJ2-7	NA	CASSSTTGGPYEQYF	TGCGCCAGCAGTTCAACGACCGGGGGCCCCTACGAGCAGTACTTC
NA	TRBV29-1	TRBJ1-2	NA	CSASNAVAVGYTF	TGCAGCGCCTCAAATGCGGTGGCAGTCGGCTACACCTTC
NA	TRBV29-1	TRBJ1-5	NA	CSVSDPGQPQHF	TGCAGCGTCAGCGACCCCGGTCAGCCCCAGCATTTT
NA	TRBV11-2	TRBJ2-3	NA	CASSLVGRLDTQYF	TGTGCCAGCAGCTTAGTTGGTCGATTAGATACGCAGTATTTT
NA	TRBV12-3/TRBV12-4	TRBJ2-5	TRBD1	CASSPPGQGFYNEQYF	TGTGCCAGCAGTCCCCCTGGACAGGGTTTCTACAATGAGCAGTACTTC
NA	TRBV29-1	TRBJ2-7	NA	CSVPGPYEQYF	TGCAGCGTTCCGGGCCCCTACGAGCAGTACTTC
few	TRBV5-1	TRBJ2-5	TRBD2	CASSLEGAGLGETQYF	TGCGCCAGCAGCTTGGAGGGAGCGGGACTTGGAGAGACCCAGTACTTC
NA	TRBV20-1	TRBJ2-1	NA	CSAPSREITYNEQFF	TGCAGTGCACCGTCCCGGGAAATTACCTACAATGAGCAGTTCTTC
NA	TRBV5-1	TRBJ2-5	NA	CASSLAGNVQETQYF	TGCGCCAGCAGCTTGGCCGGTAACGTCCAAGAGACCCAGTACTTC
NA	TRBV5-1	TRBJ2-1	TRBD1	CASSLSTGGEVHEQFF	TGCGCCAGCAGCCTTTCTACAGGGGGCGAGGTACATGAGCAGTTCTTC